This entry is about one T cell receptor (beta chain). The data originate from a study of blood T cell repertoires in COVID-19. Study summary: The origin of the acute and convalescent COVID-19 samples was the United States, Italy and Spain. PBMCs, B-cell-depleted T cells, or T cells provided the cDNA or gDNA that made up the material.

In the authors' methods: Amplification of reference gene primers provided the estimated nucleated cell counts. Some clones are missing from TCRdb's copy, which holds only in-frame ones; the method was immunoSEQ multiplex PCR. The DNA gave D and trimming, while V, J and clone size come from that table. This table has some 89,000 clones, approximately 89% appearing once. This sequence originates from a middle-aged man with acute or convalescent COVID-19. The sample comprised peripheral blood.

The CDR3 is CASSFGYQGNYGANVLTF. The CDR3 DNA reads TGTGCCAGCAGCTTTGGGTATCAGGGAAATTATGGGGCCAACGTCCTGACTTTC. This sequence joins TRBV7-2 and TRBJ2-6, with D possibly being TRBD1 (5 bases). The CDR3 totals 18 residues. The germline V and J ends were trimmed by 3 bases and 3 bases, with 18 bases remaining between them. Germline assignment: CDR1 SGHTA and CDR2 FQGNSA.